This TCR beta chain was recovered during a study of blood T cell repertoires in COVID-19. Study details: Samples taken during acute and convalescent COVID-19 were collected in the United States, Italy and Spain. From T cells, B-cell-depleted T cells, or PBMCs came the material, which was cDNA or gDNA.

TCRdb's copy holds only in-frame clones and misses some; the assay was immunoSEQ multiplex PCR. The table lists some 110,000 clones, less than 85% of them singletons, with roughly 2.7% in the top ten. Sequenced: peripheral blood. This clonotype was sampled from a man aged 45-60 years with acute or convalescent COVID-19.

The CDR3 loop reads CASNNKGANTEAFF. The DNA for the CDR3 is TGTGCCAGCAACAATAAGGGGGCGAACACTGAAGCTTTCTTT. The chain uses TRBV6-5 and TRBJ1-1; 7 bases fit TRBD1. The CDR3 spans 14 residues. From germline, CDR1 is MNHEY and CDR2 SVGAGI. Unmatched junction bases numbered 6, after V lost 7 bases and J lost 1 base.